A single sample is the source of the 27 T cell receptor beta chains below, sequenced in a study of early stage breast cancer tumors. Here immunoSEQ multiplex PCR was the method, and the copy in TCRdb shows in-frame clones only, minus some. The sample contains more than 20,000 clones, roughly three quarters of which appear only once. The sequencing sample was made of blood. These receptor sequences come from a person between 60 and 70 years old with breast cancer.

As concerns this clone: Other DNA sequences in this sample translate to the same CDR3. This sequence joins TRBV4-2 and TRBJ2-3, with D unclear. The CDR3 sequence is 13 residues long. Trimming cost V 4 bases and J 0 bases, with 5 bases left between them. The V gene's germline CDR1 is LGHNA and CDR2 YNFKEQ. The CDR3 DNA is TGTGCCAGCAGCCTGACGAGCACAGATACGCAGTATTTT. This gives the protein CASSLTSTDTQYF.

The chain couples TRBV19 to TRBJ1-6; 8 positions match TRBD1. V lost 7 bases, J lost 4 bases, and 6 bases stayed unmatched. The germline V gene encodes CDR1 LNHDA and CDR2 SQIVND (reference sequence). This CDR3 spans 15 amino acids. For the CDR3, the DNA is TGTGCCAGTACCGTCCGACAGGGGTATAATTCACCCCTCCACTTT. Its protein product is CASTVRQGYNSPLHF.

The CDR3 reads CASSEQTTYEQYF. Written as DNA, the CDR3 is TGTGCCAGCTCCGAACAGACGACCTACGAGCAGTACTTC. V and J are TRBV7-3 and TRBJ2-7; no reliable D call. This CDR3 contains 13 residues. The V and J ends lost 8 bases and 2 bases respectively, with 13 bases between them. CDR1 is SGHTA and CDR2 is FQGTGA in the germline V gene.

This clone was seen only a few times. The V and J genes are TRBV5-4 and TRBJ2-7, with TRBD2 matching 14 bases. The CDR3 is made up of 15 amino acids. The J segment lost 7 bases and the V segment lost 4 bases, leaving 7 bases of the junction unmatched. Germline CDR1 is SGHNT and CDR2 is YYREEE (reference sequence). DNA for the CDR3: TGTGCCAGCAGCCGAAGGACTAGCGGGAGGTCGGAGCAGTACTTC. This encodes CASSRRTSGRSEQYF.

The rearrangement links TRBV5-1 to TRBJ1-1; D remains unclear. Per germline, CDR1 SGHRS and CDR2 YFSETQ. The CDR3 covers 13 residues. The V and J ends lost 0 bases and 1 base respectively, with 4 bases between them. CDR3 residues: CASSLAWNTEAFF. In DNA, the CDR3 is TGCGCCAGCAGCTTGGCTTGGAACACTGAAGCTTTCTTT.

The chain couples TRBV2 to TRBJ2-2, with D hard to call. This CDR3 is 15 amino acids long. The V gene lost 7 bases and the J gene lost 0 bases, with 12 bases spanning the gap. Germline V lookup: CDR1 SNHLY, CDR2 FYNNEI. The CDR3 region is CASNPDPANTGELFF. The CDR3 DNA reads TGTGCCAGCAACCCGGACCCAGCGAACACCGGGGAGCTGTTTTTT.

The CDR3 region has the DNA TGCAGCGTGTTGGAGGCGGCTACCTACAATGAGCAGTTCTTC. Its translation is CSVLEAATYNEQFF. V usage is TRBV29-1 and J usage is TRBJ2-1, with a tentative D call TRBD2 (5 bases). V lost 6 bases, J lost 2 bases, and 14 bases lay in between. Germline values: CDR1 SQVTM, CDR2 ANQGSEA. This CDR3 spans 14 amino acids.

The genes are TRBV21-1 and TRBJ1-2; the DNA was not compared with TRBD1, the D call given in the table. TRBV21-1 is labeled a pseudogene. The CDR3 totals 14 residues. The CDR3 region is CASSTGVIFYGYTF. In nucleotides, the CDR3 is TGTGCCAGCAGCACAGGGGTCATATTCTATGGCTACACCTTC.

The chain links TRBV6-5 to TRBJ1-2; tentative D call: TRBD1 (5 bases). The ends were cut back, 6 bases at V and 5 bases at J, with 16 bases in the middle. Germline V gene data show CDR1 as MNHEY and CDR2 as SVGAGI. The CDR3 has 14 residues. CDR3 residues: CASSPQEGKYGYTF. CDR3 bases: TGTGCCAGCAGCCCACAGGAAGGGAAGTATGGCTACACCTTC.

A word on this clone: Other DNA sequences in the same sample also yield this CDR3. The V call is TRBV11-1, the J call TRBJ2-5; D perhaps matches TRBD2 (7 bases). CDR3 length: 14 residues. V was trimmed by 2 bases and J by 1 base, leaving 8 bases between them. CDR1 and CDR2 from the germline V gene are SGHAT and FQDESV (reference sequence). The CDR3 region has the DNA TGTGCCAGCAGCTTACGGGGGGCCCAAGAGACCCAGTACTTC. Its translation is CASSLRGAQETQYF.

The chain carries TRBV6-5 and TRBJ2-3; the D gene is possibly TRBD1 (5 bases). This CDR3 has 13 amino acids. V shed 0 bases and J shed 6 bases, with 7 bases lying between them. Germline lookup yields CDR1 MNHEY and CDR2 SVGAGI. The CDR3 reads CASSYSKGDTQYF. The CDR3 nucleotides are TGTGCCAGCAGTTACTCGAAGGGGGATACGCAGTATTTT.

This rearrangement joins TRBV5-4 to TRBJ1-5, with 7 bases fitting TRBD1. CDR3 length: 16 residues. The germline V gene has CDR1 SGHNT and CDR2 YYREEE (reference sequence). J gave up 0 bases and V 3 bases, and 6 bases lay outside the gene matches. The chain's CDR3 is CASSWGGTASNQPQHF. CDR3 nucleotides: TGTGCCAGCAGCTGGGGGGGGACAGCTAGCAATCAGCCCCAGCATTTT.

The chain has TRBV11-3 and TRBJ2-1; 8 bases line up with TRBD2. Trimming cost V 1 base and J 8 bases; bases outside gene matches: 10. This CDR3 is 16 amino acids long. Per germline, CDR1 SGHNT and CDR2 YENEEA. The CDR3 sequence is CASSLGSGRASDEQFF. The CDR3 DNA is TGTGCCAGCAGCTTAGGGTCCGGGAGGGCCAGCGATGAGCAGTTCTTC.

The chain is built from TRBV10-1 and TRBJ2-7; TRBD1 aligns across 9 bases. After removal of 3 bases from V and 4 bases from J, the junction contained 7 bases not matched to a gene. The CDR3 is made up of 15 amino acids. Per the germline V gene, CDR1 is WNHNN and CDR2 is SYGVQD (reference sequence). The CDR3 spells CASSESGTGRYEQYF. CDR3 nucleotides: TGCGCCAGCAGTGAAAGCGGGACAGGGCGATACGAGCAGTACTTC.

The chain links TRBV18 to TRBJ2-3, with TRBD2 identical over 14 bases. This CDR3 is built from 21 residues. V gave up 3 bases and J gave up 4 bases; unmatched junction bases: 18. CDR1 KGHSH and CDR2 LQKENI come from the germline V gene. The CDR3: CASSPRARGTSGRGGPDTQYF. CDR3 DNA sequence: TGTGCCAGCTCACCGAGGGCACGTGGGACTAGCGGGAGAGGGGGCCCAGATACGCAGTATTTT.

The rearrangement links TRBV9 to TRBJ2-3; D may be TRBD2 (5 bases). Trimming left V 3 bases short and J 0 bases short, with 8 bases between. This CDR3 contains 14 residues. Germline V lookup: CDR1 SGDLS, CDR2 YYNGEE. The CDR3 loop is CASSGWTSTDTQYF. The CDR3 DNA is TGTGCCAGCAGCGGCTGGACTAGCACAGATACGCAGTATTTT.

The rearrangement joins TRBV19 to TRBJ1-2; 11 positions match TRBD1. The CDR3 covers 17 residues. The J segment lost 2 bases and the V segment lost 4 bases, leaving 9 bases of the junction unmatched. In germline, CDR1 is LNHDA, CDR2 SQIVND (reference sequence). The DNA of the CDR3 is TGTGCCAGTAGTACAAGGACAGGGGGCAAGGGAAACTATGGCTACACCTTC. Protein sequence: CASSTRTGGKGNYGYTF. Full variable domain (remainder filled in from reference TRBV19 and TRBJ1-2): DGGITQSPKYLFRKEGQNVTLSCEQNLNHDAMYWYRQDPGQGLRLIYYSQIVNDFQKGDIAEGYSVSREKKESFPLTVTSAQKNPTAFYLCASSTRTGGKGNYGYTFGSGTRLTVV.

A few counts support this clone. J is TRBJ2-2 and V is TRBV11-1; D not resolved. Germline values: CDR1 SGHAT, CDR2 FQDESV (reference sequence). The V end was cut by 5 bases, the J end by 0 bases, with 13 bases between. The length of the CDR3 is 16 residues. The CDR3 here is CASSSKQLTNTGELFF. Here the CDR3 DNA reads TGTGCCAGCAGCAGTAAACAGCTAACGAACACCGGGGAGCTGTTTTTT.

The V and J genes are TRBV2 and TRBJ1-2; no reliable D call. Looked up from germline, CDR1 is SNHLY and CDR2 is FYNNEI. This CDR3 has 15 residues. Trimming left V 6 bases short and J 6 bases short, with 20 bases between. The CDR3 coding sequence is TGTGCCAGCAGCGGACCCTACTCCCGACGGGATGGCTACACCTTC. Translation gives CASSGPYSRRDGYTF.

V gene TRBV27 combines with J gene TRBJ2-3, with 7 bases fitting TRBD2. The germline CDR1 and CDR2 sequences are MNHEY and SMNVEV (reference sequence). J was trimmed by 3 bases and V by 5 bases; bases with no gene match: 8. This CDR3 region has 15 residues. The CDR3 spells CASSQAGRFTDTQYF. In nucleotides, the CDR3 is TGTGCCAGCAGTCAAGCGGGAAGGTTTACAGATACGCAGTATTTT.

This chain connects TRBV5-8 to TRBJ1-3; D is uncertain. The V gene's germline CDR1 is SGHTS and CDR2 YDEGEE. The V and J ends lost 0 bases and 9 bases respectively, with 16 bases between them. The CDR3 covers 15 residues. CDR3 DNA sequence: TGTGCCAGCAGCTTGGGGCCGGGGAGGGCTAGCACCATATATTTT. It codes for CASSLGPGRASTIYF.

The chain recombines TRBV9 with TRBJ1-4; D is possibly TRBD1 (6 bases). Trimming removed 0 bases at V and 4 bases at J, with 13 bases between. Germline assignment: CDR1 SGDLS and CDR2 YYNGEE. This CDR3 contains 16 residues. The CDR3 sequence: CASSVAAGGGNEKLFF. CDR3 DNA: TGTGCCAGCAGCGTAGCTGCGGGGGGCGGTAATGAAAAACTGTTTTTT. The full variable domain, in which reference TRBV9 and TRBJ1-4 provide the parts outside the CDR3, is DSGVTQTPKHLITATGQRVTLRCSPRSGDLSVYWYQQSLDQGLQFLIQYYNGEERAKGNILERFSAQQFPDLHSELNLSSLELGDSALYFCASSVAAGGGNEKLFFGSGTQLSVL.

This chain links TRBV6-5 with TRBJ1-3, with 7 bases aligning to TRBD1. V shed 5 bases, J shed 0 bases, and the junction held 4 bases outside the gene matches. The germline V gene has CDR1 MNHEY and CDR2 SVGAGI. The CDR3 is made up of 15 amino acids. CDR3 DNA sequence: TGTGCCAGCAGTAAAGACAGGGACTCTGGAAACACCATATATTTT. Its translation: CASSKDRDSGNTIYF.

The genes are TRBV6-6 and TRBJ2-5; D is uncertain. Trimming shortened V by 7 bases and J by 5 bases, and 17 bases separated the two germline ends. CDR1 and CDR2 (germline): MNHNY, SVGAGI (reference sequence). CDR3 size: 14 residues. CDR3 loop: CASKDRPESETQYF. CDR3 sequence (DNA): TGTGCCAGCAAAGATCGCCCAGAGAGTGAGACCCAGTACTTC.

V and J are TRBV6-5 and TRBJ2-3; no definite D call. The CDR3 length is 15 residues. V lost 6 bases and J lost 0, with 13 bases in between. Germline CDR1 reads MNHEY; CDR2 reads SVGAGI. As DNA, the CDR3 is TGTGCCAGCAGCTCGACGAACCCTAGCACAGATACGCAGTATTTT. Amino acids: CASSSTNPSTDTQYF.

The CDR3 DNA reads TGTGCCAGCAGCCAAGACCCACTGAGCTCCTACGAGCAGTACTTC. Protein product: CASSQDPLSSYEQYF. The chain recombines TRBV4-2 with TRBJ2-7; D is unresolved. The length of the CDR3 is 15 residues. V lost 0 bases and J lost 0, with 9 bases in between. Germline V gives CDR1 LGHNA, CDR2 YNFKEQ.

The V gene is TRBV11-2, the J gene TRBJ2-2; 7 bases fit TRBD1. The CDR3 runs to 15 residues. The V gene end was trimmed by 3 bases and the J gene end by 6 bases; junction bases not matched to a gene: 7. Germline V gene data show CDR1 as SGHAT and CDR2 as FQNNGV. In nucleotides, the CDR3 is TGTGCCAGCAGCTTTTCGACAGGGATGGCCGGGGAGCTGTTTTTT. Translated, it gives CASSFSTGMAGELFF. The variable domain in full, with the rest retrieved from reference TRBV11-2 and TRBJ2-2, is EAGVAQSPRYKIIEKRQSVAFWCNPISGHATLYWYQQILGQGPKLLIQFQNNGVVDDSQLPKDRFSAERLKGVDSTLKIQPAKLEDSAVYLCASSFSTGMAGELFFGEGSRLTVL.